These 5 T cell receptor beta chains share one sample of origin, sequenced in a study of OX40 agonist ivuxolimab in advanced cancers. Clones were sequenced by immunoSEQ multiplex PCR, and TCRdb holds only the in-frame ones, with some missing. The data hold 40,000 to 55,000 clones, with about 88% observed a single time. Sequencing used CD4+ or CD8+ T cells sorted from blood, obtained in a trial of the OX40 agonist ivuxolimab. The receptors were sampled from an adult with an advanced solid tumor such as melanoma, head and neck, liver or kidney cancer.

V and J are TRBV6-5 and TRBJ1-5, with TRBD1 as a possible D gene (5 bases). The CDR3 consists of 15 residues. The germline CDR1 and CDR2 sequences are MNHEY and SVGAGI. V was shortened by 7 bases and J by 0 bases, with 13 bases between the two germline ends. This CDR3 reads CASTPGRASNQPQHF. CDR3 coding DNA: TGTGCCAGCACCCCGGGACGGGCTAGCAATCAGCCCCAGCATTTT.

The CDR3 nucleotides read TGTGCCAGCAGTCTTCTGCGGGGTAAGAACGAGCAGTACTTC. It specifies CASSLLRGKNEQYF. The J gene is TRBJ2-7, the V gene TRBV28; the D gene is possibly TRBD2 (6 bases). The germline gives CDR1 MDHEN, CDR2 SYDVKM. V was shortened by 5 bases and J by 5 bases, with 16 bases between the two germline ends. This CDR3 is built from 14 residues.

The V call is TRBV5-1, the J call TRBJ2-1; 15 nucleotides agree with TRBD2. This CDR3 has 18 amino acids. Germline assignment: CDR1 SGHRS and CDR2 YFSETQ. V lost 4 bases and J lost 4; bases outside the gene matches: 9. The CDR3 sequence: CASSQGLAGGPRYNEQFF. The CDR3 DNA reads TGCGCCAGCAGCCAAGGACTAGCGGGAGGGCCTCGGTACAATGAGCAGTTCTTC.

The CDR3 sequence: CASSRTSGSYEQYF. In nucleotides, the CDR3 is TGTGCCAGCAGTCGGACTAGCGGGAGCTACGAGCAGTACTTC. The V and J genes are TRBV6-1 and TRBJ2-7; 13 nucleotides align to TRBD2. Germline CDR1 MNHNS, CDR2 SASEGT. Trimming cost V 5 bases and J 3 bases; bases outside gene matches: 1. The CDR3 sequence is 14 residues long.

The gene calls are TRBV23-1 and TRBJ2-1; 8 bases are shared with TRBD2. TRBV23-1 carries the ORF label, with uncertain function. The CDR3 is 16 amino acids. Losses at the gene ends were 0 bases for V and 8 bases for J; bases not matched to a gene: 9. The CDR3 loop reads CASSQSPSGSMYEQFF. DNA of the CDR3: TGCGCCAGCAGTCAATCCCCCAGCGGGAGTATGTATGAGCAGTTCTTC.